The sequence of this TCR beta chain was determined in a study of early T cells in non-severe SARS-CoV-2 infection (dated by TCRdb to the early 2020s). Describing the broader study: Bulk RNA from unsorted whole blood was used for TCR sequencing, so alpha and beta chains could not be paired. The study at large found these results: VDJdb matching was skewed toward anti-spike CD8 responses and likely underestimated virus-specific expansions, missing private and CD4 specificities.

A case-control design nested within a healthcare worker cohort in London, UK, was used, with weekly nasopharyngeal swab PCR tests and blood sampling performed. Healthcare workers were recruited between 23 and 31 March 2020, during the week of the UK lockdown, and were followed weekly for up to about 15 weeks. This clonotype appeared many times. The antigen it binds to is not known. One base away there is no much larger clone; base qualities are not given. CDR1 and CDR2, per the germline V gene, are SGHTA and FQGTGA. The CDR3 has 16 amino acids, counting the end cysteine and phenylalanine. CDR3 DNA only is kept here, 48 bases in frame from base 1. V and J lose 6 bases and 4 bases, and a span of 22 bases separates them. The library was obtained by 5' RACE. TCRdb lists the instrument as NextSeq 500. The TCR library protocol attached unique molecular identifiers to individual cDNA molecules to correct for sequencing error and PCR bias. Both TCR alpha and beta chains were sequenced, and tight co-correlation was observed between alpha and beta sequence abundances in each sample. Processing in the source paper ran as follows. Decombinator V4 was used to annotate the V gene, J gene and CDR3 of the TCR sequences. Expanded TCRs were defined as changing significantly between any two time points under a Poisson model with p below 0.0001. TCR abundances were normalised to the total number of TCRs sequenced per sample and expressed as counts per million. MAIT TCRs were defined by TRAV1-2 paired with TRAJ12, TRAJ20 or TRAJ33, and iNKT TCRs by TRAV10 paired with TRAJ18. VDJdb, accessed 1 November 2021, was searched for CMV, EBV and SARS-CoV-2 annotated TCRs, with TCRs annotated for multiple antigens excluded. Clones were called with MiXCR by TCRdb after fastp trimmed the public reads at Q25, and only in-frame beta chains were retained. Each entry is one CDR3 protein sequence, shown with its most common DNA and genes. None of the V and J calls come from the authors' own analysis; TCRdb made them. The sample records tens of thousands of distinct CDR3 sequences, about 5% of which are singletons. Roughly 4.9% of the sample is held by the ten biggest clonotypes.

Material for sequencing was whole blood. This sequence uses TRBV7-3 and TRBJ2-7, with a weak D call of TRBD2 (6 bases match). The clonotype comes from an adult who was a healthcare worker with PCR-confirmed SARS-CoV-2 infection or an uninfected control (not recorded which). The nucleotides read TGTGCCAGCAGTCCTCTTGGCCGCGTGGAGGGTTACGAGCAGTACTTC. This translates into CASSPLGRVEGYEQYF.